This T cell receptor (beta chain) was retrieved from a study of T cell responses to AZD1222 COVID-19 vaccine. Study-wide context: Second doses were pooled across both intervals (about 4 or about 12 weeks). General study points: The study found Spike-specific TCR breadth and depth rose after two AZD1222 doses. Spike-spanning, vaccine-associated CD4 TCRs were dominant at 160-218 and 743-854.

About this clone itself: Its matching antigen is unknown.

Repertoires were generated with immunoSEQ multiplex PCR, while TCRdb's copy carries only in-frame clones and drops some. The sample gives 100,000 to 150,000 clones, 93% of which show up once; 5% to 7% is in the top ten. The CDR3 spans 11 residues. The V end lost 7 bases, the J end lost 8 bases, and 9 bases lay between the germline ends. The germline V gene encodes CDR1 MNHEY and CDR2 SVGAGI. The sequencing used peripheral blood, collected on day 0 of AZD1222 vaccination. This receptor was obtained from an adult in good health. This chain joins TRBV6-5 and TRBJ2-1; D not resolved. The DNA for the CDR3 is TGTGCCAGCAACTACGTCCATGAGCAGTTCTTC. Translation gives CASNYVHEQFF.